One and the same sample provided the 26 T cell receptor beta chains below, sequenced in a study of T cell repertoires in cytomegalovirus infection. From the reads, TCRdb called clonotypes with MiXCR, one entry per CDR3 protein. The table lists some 300,000 distinct CDR3 sequences, around 9.1% of them singletons, with less than 3% in the top ten. Sequenced input: PBMCs. The receptors come from a human donor in good health (CMV status not recorded). Some clones in this sample may be carry-over from other donors' samples.

This clonotype was found many times. The chain links TRBV7-9 to TRBJ2-1, with D uncertain. Between the trimmed V and J ends, which lost 1 base and 4 bases, there was a span of 5 bases. The CDR3 totals 13 residues. The germline gives CDR1 SEHNR, CDR2 FQNEAQ (reference sequence). CDR3 in amino acids: CASSLVGYNEQFF. In DNA form, the CDR3 reads TGTGCCAGCAGCTTAGTGGGGTACAATGAGCAGTTCTTC.

This clonotype came up a few times. This chain links TRBV20-1 with TRBJ2-1; TRBD2 matches 8 bases. Unmatched junction bases numbered 8, after V lost 1 base and J lost 3 bases. There are 16 residues in the CDR3. Per germline, CDR1 DFQATT and CDR2 SNEGSKA (reference sequence). The CDR3 sequence: CSARAGTRGFYNEQFF. For the CDR3, the DNA is TGCAGTGCTAGAGCTGGGACTAGAGGATTCTACAATGAGCAGTTCTTC.

For this clonotype: A much bigger clone sits one base away, suggesting this may be a read error. This chain joins TRBV5-4 and TRBJ1-6; tentative D call: TRBD1 (5 bases). Germline CDR1 is SGHNT and CDR2 is YYREEE (reference sequence). CDR3 length: 16 amino acids. The chain's CDR3 is CASRAWGSSYNPPLHF. The DNA for the CDR3 is TGTGCCAGCAGGGCCTGGGGGAGCTCCTATAATCCACCCCTCCACTTT. Filled out from reference TRBV5-4 and TRBJ1-6, the complete variable domain reads ETGVTQSPTHLIKTRGQQVTLRCSSQSGHNTVSWYQQALGQGPQFIFQYYREEENGRGNFPPRFSGLQFPNYSSELNVNALELDDSALYLCASRAWGSSYNPPLHFGNGTRLTVT.

The CDR3 coding sequence is TGTGCCAGCAGTTTGATAGCAGGGGGCCGGGAGCAGTACTTC. It translates to CASSLIAGGREQYF. The V and J genes are TRBV28 and TRBJ2-7; 8 nucleotides align to TRBD1. V shed 3 bases, J shed 7 bases, and the junction held 8 bases outside the gene matches. Germline V gene lookup returns CDR1 MDHEN and CDR2 SYDVKM. The CDR3 loop spans 14 amino acids.

This clonotype occurred many times. The chain links TRBV29-1 to TRBJ2-4; D not resolved. This CDR3 has 14 amino acids. V lost 0 bases and J 2 bases, leaving 8 bases between the germline ends. CDR1 is SQVTM, CDR2 ANQGSEA, per germline. CDR3 loop: CSVEDLRTKNIQYF. The DNA of the CDR3 is TGCAGCGTTGAAGACCTCAGAACCAAAAACATTCAGTACTTC. The full variable domain, its missing parts supplied by reference TRBV29-1 and TRBJ2-4, is SAVISQKPSRDICQRGTSLTIQCQVDSQVTMMFWYRQQPGQSLTLIATANQGSEATYESGFVIDKFPISRPNLTFSTLTVSNMSPEDSSIYLCSVEDLRTKNIQYFGAGTRLSVL.

The sample holds a few counts of this clonotype. The CDR3 loop reads CSARSTRGTDTQYF. DNA of the CDR3: TGCAGTGCTCGGTCCACTAGGGGGACAGATACGCAGTATTTT. The chain has TRBV20-1 and TRBJ2-3; TRBD1 is a possible D gene (6 bases). The CDR3 totals 14 residues. The germline gives CDR1 DFQATT, CDR2 SNEGSKA (reference sequence). V was clipped by 5 bases and J by 3 bases, with 15 bases between them.

This clonotype was counted many times. V is TRBV2 and J is TRBJ1-2; possibly TRBD1 for D (5 bases). V gave up 2 bases and J gave up 0 bases, with 13 bases separating them. From germline, CDR1 is SNHLY and CDR2 FYNNEI. CDR3 size: 16 residues. The CDR3 DNA sequence: TGTGCCAGCAGTGAAAGGAGGGACCTCTCTAACTATGGCTACACCTTC. Its protein is CASSERRDLSNYGYTF.

In this sample, this clonotype turned up many times. The chain couples TRBV6-1 to TRBJ2-1; maybe TRBD2 (5 bases). Trimming took off 5 bases at V and 4 bases at J, with 18 bases between the two ends. Germline assignment: CDR1 MNHNS and CDR2 SASEGT. The CDR3 loop spans 16 amino acids. CDR3 DNA: TGTGCCAGCAGTTCCTTTTCAGAGACTACTTACAATGAGCAGTTCTTC. This encodes CASSSFSETTYNEQFF.

Turning to this clonotype: A much larger clone sits a single nucleotide away, making a read error possible. The V call is TRBV5-1, the J call TRBJ2-5; possibly TRBD1 or TRBD2 for D (7 bases each). The CDR3 contains 15 residues. Germline V CDR1 and CDR2: SGHRS, YFSETQ. The CDR3 DNA reads as TGCGCCAGCAGAGTCCCGACAGGGAGGGGAGAGACCCGGTACTTC. Encoded protein: CASRVPTGRGETRYF.

This clonotype was picked up one time. Just one base apart from a much larger clone, this may be a read error. The chain is built from TRBV2 and TRBJ2-1, with D perhaps given as TRBD1 or TRBD2 (5 bases each). The CDR3 is 14 residues long. V lost 6 bases and J lost 9, with 18 bases in between. In germline, CDR1 is SNHLY, CDR2 FYNNEI. The CDR3 nucleotides are TGTGCCAGCAGCCCCATTGAGGGGTTCGGTGAGCAGTTCTTC. Encoded protein: CASSPIEGFGEQFF.

This clonotype was counted at least ten times. V gene TRBV6-2 or TRBV6-3 combines with J gene TRBJ1-5; tentatively, D is TRBD1 (5 bases). Trimming took off 10 bases at V and 0 bases at J, with 13 bases between the two ends. CDR1 and CDR2 from the germline V gene are MNHEY and SVGEGT. This CDR3 has 14 residues. This CDR3 is CATQTVNSNQPQHF. The CDR3 bases are TGTGCCACCCAGACAGTGAATAGCAATCAGCCCCAGCATTTT.

The chain employs TRBV25-1 and TRBJ2-7; TRBD1 might be the D (5 bases). V gave up 4 bases and J gave up 2 bases, with 12 bases separating them. This CDR3 has 14 residues. Per germline, CDR1 MGHDK and CDR2 SYGVNS. The CDR3 nucleotides are TGTGCCAGCAGTGTCCTGGCAGGGACCTACGAGCAGTACTTC. Residues: CASSVLAGTYEQYF.

There are a few counts of this clonotype. The genes are TRBV29-1 and TRBJ1-2; D uncertain. Looked up from germline, CDR1 is SQVTM and CDR2 is ANQGSEA. The CDR3 extends over 14 amino acids. V was cut by 6 bases and J by 4 bases, with 18 bases left in between. The CDR3 DNA reads as TGCAGCGTCACTCCAGGCCCCGGCTCCTATGGCTACACCTTC. Amino acid sequence: CSVTPGPGSYGYTF.

This clonotype was seen repeatedly, ten times or more. This rearrangement joins TRBV6-1 to TRBJ1-2; D is possibly TRBD1 (5 bases). This CDR3 is 14 amino acids long. V lost 5 bases, J lost 6 bases, and 16 bases lay in between. CDR1 MNHNS and CDR2 SASEGT come from the germline V gene. This CDR3 reads CASSIQGAGNGYTF. Written as DNA, the CDR3 is TGTGCCAGCAGTATTCAGGGCGCGGGTAATGGCTACACCTTC.

This clonotype was seen many times. CDR3 nucleotides: TGTGCCAGCAGCTTAGCGCCCCCGATCAACGGCAATCAGCCCCAGCATTTT. Its translation is CASSLAPPINGNQPQHF. This chain uses TRBV7-8 with TRBJ1-5; D unclear. CDR3 size: 17 residues. CDR1 and CDR2 from the germline V gene are SGHVS and FQNEAQ. The germline V and J ends were trimmed by 0 bases and 2 bases, with 14 bases remaining between them.

This clonotype has at least ten counts. The chain recombines TRBV6-1 with TRBJ1-5, with D hard to call. V lost 2 bases and J 3 bases, leaving 11 bases between the germline ends. Germline assignment: CDR1 MNHNS and CDR2 SASEGT. The CDR3 length is 15 residues. CDR3 protein: CASSEQKGFNQPQHF. The CDR3 DNA follows: TGTGCCAGCAGTGAACAGAAGGGATTCAATCAGCCCCAGCATTTT.

The V and J genes are TRBV20-1 and TRBJ2-4; 10 bases are a match to TRBD2. J lost 0 bases, V lost 1 base, and 3 bases had no gene match. The germline gives CDR1 DFQATT, CDR2 SNEGSKA (reference sequence). The CDR3 totals 16 residues. The CDR3 loop reads CSARGTSGAAKNIQYF. DNA for the CDR3: TGCAGTGCTAGAGGGACTAGCGGTGCAGCCAAAAACATTCAGTACTTC.

The gene calls are TRBV20-1 and TRBJ2-3; 8 bases align to TRBD2. J gave up 9 bases and V 0 bases, and 5 bases lay outside the gene matches. The germline gives CDR1 DFQATT, CDR2 SNEGSKA (reference sequence). The CDR3 has 13 residues. The chain's CDR3 is CSARDSGAATQYF. CDR3 in DNA: TGCAGTGCTAGAGATAGCGGGGCCGCCACGCAGTATTTT.

The V call is TRBV20-1, the J call TRBJ1-1, with D possibly matching TRBD1 (6 bases). V was cut by 0 bases and J by 4 bases, with 12 bases left in between. CDR1 and CDR2 from the germline V gene are DFQATT and SNEGSKA (reference sequence). The CDR3 is made up of 14 amino acids. The CDR3 coding sequence is TGCAGTGCTAGAGATCTGGGGGCTAGCACTGAAGCTTTCTTT. Translation gives CSARDLGASTEAFF.

This clonotype was counted at least ten times. CDR3: CSASLGAGELFF. CDR3 DNA sequence: TGCAGTGCTTCGTTGGGGGCCGGGGAGCTGTTTTTT. The chain joins TRBV20-1 to TRBJ2-2; D may match TRBD1 or TRBD2 (5 bases each). V dropped 5 bases and J dropped 6 bases, with 10 bases sitting between them. CDR1 and CDR2 (germline): DFQATT, SNEGSKA (reference sequence). The CDR3 is 12 residues long.

This clonotype showed up many times. The CDR3 nucleotides read TGTGCCAGCAGTTATCCGGACAGGGGGCCGTGGACCGGGGAGCTGTTTTTT. Its protein product is CASSYPDRGPWTGELFF. J is TRBJ2-2 and V is TRBV6-2 or TRBV6-3; 11 bases line up with TRBD1. V trimming: 3 bases; J trimming: 5 bases; junction bases outside the gene matches: 8. The CDR3 is made up of 17 amino acids. The V gene's germline CDR1 is MNHEY and CDR2 SVGEGT.

This clonotype was picked up many times. The J gene is TRBJ1-5, the V gene TRBV6-2 or TRBV6-3; D call uncertain. CDR1 is MNHEY and CDR2 is SVGEGT in the germline V gene. The V end lost 2 bases, the J end lost 0 bases, and 8 bases lay between the germline ends. CDR3 size: 15 residues. The DNA for the CDR3 is TGTGCCAGCAGTTACGTCGACCGTAGCAATCAGCCCCAGCATTTT. Residues: CASSYVDRSNQPQHF.

This clonotype occurred many times. The rearrangement links TRBV7-8 to TRBJ1-5, with TRBD1 matching over 8 bases. Per germline, CDR1 SGHVS and CDR2 FQNEAQ. Losses at the gene ends were 4 bases for V and 5 bases for J; bases not matched to a gene: 7. There are 15 residues in the CDR3. In nucleotides, the CDR3 is TGTGCCAGCAGCTCCGGACAGGGACGATATCAGCCCCAGCATTTT. Its translation is CASSSGQGRYQPQHF.

This clonotype was observed many times. The chain has TRBV5-1 and TRBJ2-1, with 10 positions matching TRBD2. This CDR3 comprises 18 residues. J gave up 0 bases and V 0 bases, and 6 bases lay outside the gene matches. Looked up from germline, CDR1 is SGHRS and CDR2 is YFSETQ. CDR3 protein: CASSLVAGGLSSYNEQFF. The CDR3 bases are TGCGCCAGCAGCTTGGTAGCGGGGGGCTTGAGCTCCTACAATGAGCAGTTCTTC.

This clonotype has ten or more counts. The chain joins TRBV12-3 or TRBV12-4 to TRBJ1-1; D call uncertain. This CDR3 is 12 amino acids long. With 3 bases removed from V and 7 bases from J, the gap between germline ends came to 9 bases. The CDR3 sequence: CASSFHVNEAFF. CDR3 bases: TGTGCCAGCAGTTTCCACGTAAATGAAGCTTTCTTT.

Only a few counts were recorded for this clonotype. The chain carries TRBV23-1 and TRBJ1-5; D may be TRBD1 (5 bases). TRBV23-1 has ORF status, its function being uncertain. The length of the CDR3 is 15 residues. V lost 0 bases to trimming and J lost 4 bases, with 10 bases between them. CDR3 sequence: CASSQSGTANQPQHF. CDR3 DNA: TGCGCCAGCAGTCAATCCGGGACCGCGAATCAGCCCCAGCATTTT.